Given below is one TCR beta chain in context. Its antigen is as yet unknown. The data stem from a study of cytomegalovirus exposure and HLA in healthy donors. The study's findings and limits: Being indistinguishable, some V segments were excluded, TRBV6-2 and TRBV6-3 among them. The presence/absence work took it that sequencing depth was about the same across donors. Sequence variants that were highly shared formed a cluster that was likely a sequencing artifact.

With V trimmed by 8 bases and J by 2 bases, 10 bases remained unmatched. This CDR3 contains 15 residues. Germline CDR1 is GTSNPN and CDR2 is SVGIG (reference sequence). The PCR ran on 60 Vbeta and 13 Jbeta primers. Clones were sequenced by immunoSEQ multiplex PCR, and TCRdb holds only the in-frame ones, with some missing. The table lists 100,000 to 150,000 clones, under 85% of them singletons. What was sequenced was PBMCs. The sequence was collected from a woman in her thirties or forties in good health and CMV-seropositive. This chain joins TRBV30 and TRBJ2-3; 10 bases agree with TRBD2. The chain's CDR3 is CAAGGTSASTDTQYF. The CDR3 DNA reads TGTGCCGCCGGGGGGACTAGCGCCTCCACAGATACGCAGTATTTT. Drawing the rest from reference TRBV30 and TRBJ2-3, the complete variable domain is SQTIHQWPATLVQPVGSPLSLECTVEGTSNPNLYWYRQAAGRGLQLLFYSVGIGQISSEVPQNLSASRPQDRQFILSSKKLLLSDSGFYLCAAGGTSASTDTQYFGPGTRLTVL.